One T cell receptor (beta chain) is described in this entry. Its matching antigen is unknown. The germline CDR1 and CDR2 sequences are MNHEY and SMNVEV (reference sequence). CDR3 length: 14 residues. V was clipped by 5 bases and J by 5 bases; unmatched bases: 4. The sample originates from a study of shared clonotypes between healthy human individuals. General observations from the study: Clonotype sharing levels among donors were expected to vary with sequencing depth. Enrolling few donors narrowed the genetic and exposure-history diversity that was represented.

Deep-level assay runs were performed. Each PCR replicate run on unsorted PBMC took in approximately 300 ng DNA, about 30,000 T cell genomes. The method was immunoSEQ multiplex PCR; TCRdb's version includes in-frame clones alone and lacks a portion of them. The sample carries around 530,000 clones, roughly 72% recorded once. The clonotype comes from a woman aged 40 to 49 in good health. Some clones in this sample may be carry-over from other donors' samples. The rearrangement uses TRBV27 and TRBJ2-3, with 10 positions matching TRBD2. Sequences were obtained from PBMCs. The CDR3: CASSLAGVLDTQYF. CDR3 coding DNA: TGTGCCAGCAGTCTAGCGGGAGTCTTAGATACGCAGTATTTT.